This TCR beta chain came from a study of neoadjuvant anti-PD-1 for oral cavity cancer. Study background: Patients without progression received a fourth nivolumab dose around day 43, then surgical resection on days 50-56. General study results and limits: Higher pretreatment blood Treg/Th17 ratios correlated with higher pretreatment blood and lower post-treatment tumor TCRbeta clonality.

Blood libraries mostly used roughly 0.5 ug genomic DNA, six replicates each. Data came from immunoSEQ multiplex PCR; TCRdb stores just in-frame clones and leaves some out. Among some 71,000 clones listed, about 86% were seen once. PBMCs were not maintained or expanded in culture before analysis. Germline V gene data show CDR1 as SEHNR and CDR2 as FQNEAQ (reference sequence). Between the trimmed V and J ends, which lost 3 bases and 7 bases, there was a span of 19 bases. The CDR3 contains 16 residues. This clone has just a few counts. Its matching antigen is unknown. The rearrangement links TRBV7-9 to TRBJ1-5; TRBD1 might be the D (6 bases). This sample comprised PBMCs, obtained before nivolumab (anti-PD-1) treatment. The source of this sequence is a person aged 35-79 years with oral cavity squamous cell carcinoma. The CDR3 nucleotides are TGTGCCAGCAGCTTCTGGCAGGGGCCCCTTGGGCAGCCCCAGCATTTT. This encodes CASSFWQGPLGQPQHF.